This TCR beta chain appears in the sequencing data of a study of shared clonotypes between healthy human individuals. This clone was counted a single time. In germline, CDR1 is SGHDT, CDR2 YYEEEE. This CDR3 contains 16 residues. Trimming removed 0 bases from V and 3 bases from J; junction bases left unmatched: 7. In the naive CD8 group, cells lacked CD45RO and were positively selected for CCR7, so terminally differentiated effector memory CD45RA+ cells were left out. For every subset, genomic DNA was evenly distributed across several immunoSEQ plates. The repertoire was sequenced with immunoSEQ multiplex PCR; TCRdb's copy has only in-frame clones and lacks some. The sample lists some 2.1 million clones, about 93% seen once, with more than 1.5% in the top ten.

The chain links TRBV5-6 to TRBJ2-7, with 9 bases fitting TRBD2. This TCR was recovered from a man between 18 and 29 years old in good health. Some clones in this sample may be carry-over from other donors' samples. The sequenced sample was naive CD8+ T cells from PBMCs. CDR3 residues: CASSLEASGMVYEQYF. In DNA, the CDR3 is TGTGCCAGCAGCTTGGAGGCTAGCGGGATGGTCTACGAGCAGTACTTC.